This TCR beta chain was sequenced in a study of T cell responses to AZD1222 COVID-19 vaccine. Background on the study: Pooling was applied to second doses at about 4 or about 12 weeks. Findings and limits, study-wide: Among the donors, most were white British and more were female, and clonal diversity was possibly underestimated. Spike-specific TCR breadth and depth grew following two AZD1222 doses. Only a handful of AZD1222 recipients tested seropositive at baseline.

TCRdb's table, derived via immunoSEQ multiplex PCR, lists solely in-frame clones and lacks some. Of approximately 110,000 clones listed, roughly 88% were seen once; the top ten hold 6.2%. The CDR3 is 14 amino acids. V was clipped by 6 bases and J by 6 bases, with 14 bases between them. The germline V gene encodes CDR1 MNHEY and CDR2 SVGAGI. Concerning this clone: Antigen unknown.

The gene calls are TRBV6-5 and TRBJ1-4, with D tentatively TRBD1 (5 bases). The source is an adult in good health. This specimen consisted of peripheral blood, obtained on day 0 of AZD1222 vaccination. CDR3 loop: CASSSRQSHEKLFF. Written as DNA, the CDR3 is TGTGCCAGCAGCTCTCGACAGTCTCATGAAAAACTGTTTTTT.